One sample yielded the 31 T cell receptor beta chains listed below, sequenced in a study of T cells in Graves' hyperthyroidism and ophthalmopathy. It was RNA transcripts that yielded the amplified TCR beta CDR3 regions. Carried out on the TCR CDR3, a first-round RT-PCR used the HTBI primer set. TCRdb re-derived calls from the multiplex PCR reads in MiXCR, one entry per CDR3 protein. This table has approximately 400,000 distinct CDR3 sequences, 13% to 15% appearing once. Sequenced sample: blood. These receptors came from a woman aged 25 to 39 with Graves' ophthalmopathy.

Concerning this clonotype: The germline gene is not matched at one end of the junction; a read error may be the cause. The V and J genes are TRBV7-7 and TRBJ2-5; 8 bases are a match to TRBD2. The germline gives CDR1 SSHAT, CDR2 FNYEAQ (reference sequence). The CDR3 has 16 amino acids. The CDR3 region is CASSPTSALAEETQYF. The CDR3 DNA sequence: TGTGCTAGCAGCCCAACTAGTGCACTAGCGGAAGAGACCCAGTACTTC.

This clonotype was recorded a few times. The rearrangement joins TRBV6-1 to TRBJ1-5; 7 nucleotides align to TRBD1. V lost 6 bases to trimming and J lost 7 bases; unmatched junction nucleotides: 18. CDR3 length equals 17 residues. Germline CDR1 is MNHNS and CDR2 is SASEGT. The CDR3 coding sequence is TGTGCCAGCAGGCCATCGGTAGGGGGCGGGGGGGGGCAGCCCCAGCATTTT. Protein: CASRPSVGGGGGQPQHF.

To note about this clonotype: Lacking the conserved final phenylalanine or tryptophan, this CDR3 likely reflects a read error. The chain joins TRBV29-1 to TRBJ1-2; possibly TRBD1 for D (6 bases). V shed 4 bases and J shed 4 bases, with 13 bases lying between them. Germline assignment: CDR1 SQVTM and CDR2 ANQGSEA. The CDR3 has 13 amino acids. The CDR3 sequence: CSVVRGGTYGYTL. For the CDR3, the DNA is TGCAGCGTTGTCAGGGGTGGGACCTATGGCTACACCCTC.

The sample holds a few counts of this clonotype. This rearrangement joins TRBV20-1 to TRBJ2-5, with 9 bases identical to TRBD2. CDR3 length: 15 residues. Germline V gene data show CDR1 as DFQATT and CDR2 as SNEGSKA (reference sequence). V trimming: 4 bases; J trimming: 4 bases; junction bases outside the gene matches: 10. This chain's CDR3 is CSAIRRGGLGETQYF. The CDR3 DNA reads TGCAGTGCTATCCGGCGGGGGGGCTTGGGAGAGACCCAGTACTTC.

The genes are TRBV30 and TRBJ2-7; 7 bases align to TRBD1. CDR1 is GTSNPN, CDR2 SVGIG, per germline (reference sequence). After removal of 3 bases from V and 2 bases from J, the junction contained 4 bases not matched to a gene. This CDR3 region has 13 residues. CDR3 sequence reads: CAWRGTVTYEQYF. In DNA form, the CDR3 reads TGTGCCTGGAGGGGGACAGTAACCTACGAGCAGTACTTC. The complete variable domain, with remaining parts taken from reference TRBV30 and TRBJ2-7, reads SQTIHQWPATLVQPVGSPLSLECTVEGTSNPNLYWYRQAAGRGLQLLFYSVGIGQISSEVPQNLSASRPQDRQFILSSKKLLLSDSGFYLCAWRGTVTYEQYFGPGTRLTVT.

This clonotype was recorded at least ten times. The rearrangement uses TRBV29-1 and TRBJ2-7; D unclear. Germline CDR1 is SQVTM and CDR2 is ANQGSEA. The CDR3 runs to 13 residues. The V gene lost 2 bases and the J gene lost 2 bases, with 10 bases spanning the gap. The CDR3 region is CSVELATTYEQYF. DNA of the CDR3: TGCAGCGTTGAATTGGCGACAACCTACGAGCAGTACTTC.

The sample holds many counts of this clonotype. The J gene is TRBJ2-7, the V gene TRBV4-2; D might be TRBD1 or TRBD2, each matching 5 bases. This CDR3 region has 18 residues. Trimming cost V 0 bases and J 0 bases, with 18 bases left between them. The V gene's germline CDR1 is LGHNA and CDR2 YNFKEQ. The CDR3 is CASSQEGPGTANSYEQYF. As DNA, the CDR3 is TGTGCCAGCAGCCAAGAAGGGCCGGGGACCGCCAACTCCTACGAGCAGTACTTC.

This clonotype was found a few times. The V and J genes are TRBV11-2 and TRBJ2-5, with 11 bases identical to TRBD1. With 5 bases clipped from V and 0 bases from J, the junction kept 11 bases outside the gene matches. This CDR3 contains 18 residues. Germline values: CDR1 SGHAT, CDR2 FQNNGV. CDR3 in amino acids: CASSHGTGGFSYQETQYF. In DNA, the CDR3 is TGTGCCAGCAGCCACGGGACAGGGGGTTTTTCCTACCAAGAGACCCAGTACTTC.

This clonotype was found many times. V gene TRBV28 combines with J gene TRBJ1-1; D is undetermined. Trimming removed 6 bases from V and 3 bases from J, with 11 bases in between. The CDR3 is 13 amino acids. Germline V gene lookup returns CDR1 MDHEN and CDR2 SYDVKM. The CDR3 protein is CASSPDVDTEAFF. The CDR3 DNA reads TGTGCCAGCAGCCCTGACGTTGACACTGAAGCTTTCTTT.

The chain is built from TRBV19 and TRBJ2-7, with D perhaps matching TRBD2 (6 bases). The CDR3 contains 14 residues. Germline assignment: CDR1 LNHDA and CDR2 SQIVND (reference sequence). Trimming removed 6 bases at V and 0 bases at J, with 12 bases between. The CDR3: CASRGVGGSYEQYF. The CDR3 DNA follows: TGTGCCAGTAGGGGCGTCGGGGGCTCCTACGAGCAGTACTTC. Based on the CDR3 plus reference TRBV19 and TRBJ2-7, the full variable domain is DGGITQSPKYLFRKEGQNVTLSCEQNLNHDAMYWYRQDPGQGLRLIYYSQIVNDFQKGDIAEGYSVSREKKESFPLTVTSAQKNPTAFYLCASRGVGGSYEQYFGPGTRLTVT.

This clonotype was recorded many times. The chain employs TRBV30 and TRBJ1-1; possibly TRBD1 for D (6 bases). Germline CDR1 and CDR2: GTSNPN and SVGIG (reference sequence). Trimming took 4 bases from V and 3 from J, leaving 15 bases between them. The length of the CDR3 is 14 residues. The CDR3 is CAWTLQGLYTEAFF. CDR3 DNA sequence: TGTGCCTGGACCCTCCAGGGGTTGTACACTGAAGCTTTCTTT.

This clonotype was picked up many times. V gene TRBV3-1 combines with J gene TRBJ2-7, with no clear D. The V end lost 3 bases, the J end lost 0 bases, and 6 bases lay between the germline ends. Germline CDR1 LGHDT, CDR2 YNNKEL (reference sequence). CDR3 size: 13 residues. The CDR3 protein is CASSHGSSYEQYF. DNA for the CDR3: TGTGCCAGCAGCCATGGCAGCTCCTACGAGCAGTACTTC.

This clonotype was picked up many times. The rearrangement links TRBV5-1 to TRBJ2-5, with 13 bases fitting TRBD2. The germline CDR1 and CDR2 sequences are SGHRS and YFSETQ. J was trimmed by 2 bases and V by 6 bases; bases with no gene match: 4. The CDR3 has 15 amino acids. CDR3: CASNRLAGGQETQYF. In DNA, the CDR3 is TGCGCCAGCAACCGACTAGCGGGGGGTCAAGAGACCCAGTACTTC.

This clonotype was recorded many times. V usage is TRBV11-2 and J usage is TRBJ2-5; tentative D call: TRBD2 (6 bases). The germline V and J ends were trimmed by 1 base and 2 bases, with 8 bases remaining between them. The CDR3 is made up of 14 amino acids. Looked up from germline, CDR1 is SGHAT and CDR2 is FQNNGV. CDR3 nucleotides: TGTGCCAGCAGCTTAGTAGCGGCTCAAGAGACCCAGTACTTC. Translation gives CASSLVAAQETQYF.

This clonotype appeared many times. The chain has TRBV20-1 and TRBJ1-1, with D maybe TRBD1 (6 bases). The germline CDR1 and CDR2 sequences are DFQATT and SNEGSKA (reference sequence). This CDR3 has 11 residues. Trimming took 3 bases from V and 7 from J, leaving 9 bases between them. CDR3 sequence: CSARRTVEAFF. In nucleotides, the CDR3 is TGCAGTGCTAGGCGGACAGTTGAAGCTTTCTTT.

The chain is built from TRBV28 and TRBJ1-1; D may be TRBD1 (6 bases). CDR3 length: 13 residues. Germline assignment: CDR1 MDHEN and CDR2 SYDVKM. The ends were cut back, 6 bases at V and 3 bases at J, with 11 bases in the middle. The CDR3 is CASRHGGYTEAFF. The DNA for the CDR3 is TGTGCCAGCAGGCACGGGGGCTACACTGAAGCTTTCTTT.

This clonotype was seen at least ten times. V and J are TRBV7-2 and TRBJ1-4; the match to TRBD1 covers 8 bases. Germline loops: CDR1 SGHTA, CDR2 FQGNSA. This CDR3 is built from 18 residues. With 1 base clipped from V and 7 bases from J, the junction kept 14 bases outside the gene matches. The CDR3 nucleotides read TGTGCCAGCAGCTTAGGTCCCCTCAACAGGGGGACGAGTGAAAAACTGTTTTTT. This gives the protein CASSLGPLNRGTSEKLFF. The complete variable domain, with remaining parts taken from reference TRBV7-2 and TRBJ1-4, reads GAGVSQSPSNKVTEKGKDVELRCDPISGHTALYWYRQSLGQGLEFLIYFQGNSAPDKSGLPSDRFSAERTGGSVSTLTIQRTQQEDSAVYLCASSLGPLNRGTSEKLFFGSGTQLSVL.

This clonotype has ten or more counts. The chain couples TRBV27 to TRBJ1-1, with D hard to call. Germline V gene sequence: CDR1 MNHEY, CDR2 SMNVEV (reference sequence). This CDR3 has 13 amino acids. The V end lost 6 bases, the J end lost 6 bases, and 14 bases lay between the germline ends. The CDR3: CASSPLTPAEAFF. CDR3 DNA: TGTGCCAGCAGCCCCCTAACGCCGGCTGAAGCTTTCTTT.

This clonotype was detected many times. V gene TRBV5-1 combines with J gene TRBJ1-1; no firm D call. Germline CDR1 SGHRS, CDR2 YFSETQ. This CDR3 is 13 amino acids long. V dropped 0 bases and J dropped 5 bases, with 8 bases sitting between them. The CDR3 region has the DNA TGCGCCAGCAGCTTGGCCGCGGTGACTGAAGCTTTCTTT. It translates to CASSLAAVTEAFF.

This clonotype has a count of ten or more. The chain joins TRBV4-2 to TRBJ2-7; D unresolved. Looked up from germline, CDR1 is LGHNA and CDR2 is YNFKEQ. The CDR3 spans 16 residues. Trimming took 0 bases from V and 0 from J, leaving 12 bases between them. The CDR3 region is CASSQDDHPPSYEQYF. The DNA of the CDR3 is TGTGCCAGCAGCCAAGATGATCACCCGCCCTCCTACGAGCAGTACTTC.

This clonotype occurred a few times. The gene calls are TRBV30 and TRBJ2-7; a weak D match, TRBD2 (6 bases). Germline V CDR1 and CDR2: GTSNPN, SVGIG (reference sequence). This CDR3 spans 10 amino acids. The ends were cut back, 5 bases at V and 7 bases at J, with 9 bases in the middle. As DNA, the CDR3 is TGTGCCTGGGGGACTCGGGAGCAGTACTTC. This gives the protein CAWGTREQYF.

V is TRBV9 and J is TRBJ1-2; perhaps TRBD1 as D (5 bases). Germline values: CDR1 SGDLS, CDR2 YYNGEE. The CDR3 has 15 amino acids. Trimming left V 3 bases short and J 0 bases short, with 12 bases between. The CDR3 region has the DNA TGTGCCAGCAGCGAGAGCCTCAGGGCTAACTATGGCTACACCTTC. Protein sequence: CASSESLRANYGYTF. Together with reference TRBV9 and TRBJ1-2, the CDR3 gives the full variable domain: DSGVTQTPKHLITATGQRVTLRCSPRSGDLSVYWYQQSLDQGLQFLIQYYNGEERAKGNILERFSAQQFPDLHSELNLSSLELGDSALYFCASSESLRANYGYTFGSGTRLTVV.

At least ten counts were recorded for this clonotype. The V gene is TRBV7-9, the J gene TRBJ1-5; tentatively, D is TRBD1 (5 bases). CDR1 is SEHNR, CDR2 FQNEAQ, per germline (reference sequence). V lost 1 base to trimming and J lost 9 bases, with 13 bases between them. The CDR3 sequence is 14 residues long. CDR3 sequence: CASSLEGAARPQHF. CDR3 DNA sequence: TGTGCCAGCAGCTTAGAAGGGGCTGCCCGGCCCCAGCATTTT.

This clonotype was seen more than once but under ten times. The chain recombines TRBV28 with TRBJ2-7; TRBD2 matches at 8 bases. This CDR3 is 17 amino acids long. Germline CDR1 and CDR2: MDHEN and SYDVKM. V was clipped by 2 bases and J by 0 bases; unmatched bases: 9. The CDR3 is CASSLSGGPKSSYEQYF. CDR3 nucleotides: TGTGCCAGCAGTTTAAGCGGGGGCCCTAAAAGCTCCTACGAGCAGTACTTC.

CDR3 DNA: TGTGCCAGCAGCACGCGACAGGGAGCTGAAGCTTTCTTT. Amino acid sequence: CASSTRQGAEAFF. The rearrangement joins TRBV3-1 to TRBJ1-1, with 7 bases fitting TRBD1. Looked up from germline, CDR1 is LGHDT and CDR2 is YNNKEL (reference sequence). The length of the CDR3 is 13 residues. Germline trimming cut 5 bases from V and 6 bases from J; bases unmatched to any gene: 6.

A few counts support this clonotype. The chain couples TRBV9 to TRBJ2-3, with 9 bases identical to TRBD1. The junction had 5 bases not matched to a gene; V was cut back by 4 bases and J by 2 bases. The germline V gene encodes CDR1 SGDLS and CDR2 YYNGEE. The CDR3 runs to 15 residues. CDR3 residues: CASSIDRGDTDTQYF. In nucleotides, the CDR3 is TGTGCCAGCAGCATCGACAGGGGGGACACAGATACGCAGTATTTT.

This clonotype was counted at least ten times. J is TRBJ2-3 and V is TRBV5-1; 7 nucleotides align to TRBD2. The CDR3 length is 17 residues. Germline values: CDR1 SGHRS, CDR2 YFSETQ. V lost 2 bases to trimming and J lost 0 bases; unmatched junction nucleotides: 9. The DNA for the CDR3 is TGCGCCAGCAGCTTCTGGGGCGGGGGATCTAGCACAGATACGCAGTATTTT. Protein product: CASSFWGGGSSTDTQYF.

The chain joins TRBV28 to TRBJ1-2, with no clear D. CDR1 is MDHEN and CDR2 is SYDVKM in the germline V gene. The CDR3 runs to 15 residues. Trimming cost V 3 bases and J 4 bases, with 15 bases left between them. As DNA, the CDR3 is TGTGCCAGCAGTTTGGTGGAGGGTTGGGGCTATGGCTACACCTTC. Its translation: CASSLVEGWGYGYTF.

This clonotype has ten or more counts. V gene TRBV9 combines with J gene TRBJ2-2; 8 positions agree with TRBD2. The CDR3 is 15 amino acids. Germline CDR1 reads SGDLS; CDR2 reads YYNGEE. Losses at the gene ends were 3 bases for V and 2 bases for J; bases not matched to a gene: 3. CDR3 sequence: CASSAGTRNTGELFF. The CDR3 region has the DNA TGTGCCAGCAGCGCCGGGACTAGAAACACCGGGGAGCTGTTTTTT.

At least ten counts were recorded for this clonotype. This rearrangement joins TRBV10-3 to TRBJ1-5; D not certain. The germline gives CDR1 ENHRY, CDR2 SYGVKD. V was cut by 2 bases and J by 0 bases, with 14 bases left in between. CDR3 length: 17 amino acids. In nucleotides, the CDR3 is TGTGCCATCAGTGAGACTCGGATGCGATATAGCAATCAGCCCCAGCATTTT. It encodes CAISETRMRYSNQPQHF.

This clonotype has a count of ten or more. CDR3 nucleotide sequence: TGCAGTGCTACGGACAGGGAGAACACTGAAGCTTTCTTT. The encoded protein is CSATDRENTEAFF. The gene calls are TRBV20-1 and TRBJ1-1; the match to TRBD1 covers 8 bases. Germline V gene lookup returns CDR1 DFQATT and CDR2 SNEGSKA (reference sequence). V was clipped by 4 bases and J by 1 base; unmatched bases: 2. There are 13 residues in the CDR3.